The next 14 T cell receptor beta chains were all read from a single sample in a study of cytomegalovirus exposure and HLA in healthy donors (TCRdb year 2017). Library preparation employed the immunoSEQ multiplex PCR assay. For the multiplex PCR, a mixture combining 60 forward primers for TCR Vbeta segments and 13 reverse primers for TCR Jbeta segments was used. TCRdb limited this immuneACCESS table to in-frame rearrangements with V and J called. A share of clones is missing; checked studies link under half to unresolved V genes, and the rest is unexplained. A total of tens of thousands of clones appear in this sample, 75% to 90% of them only once. Less than 40% of the sample is held by the ten biggest clonotypes. Sequenced: PBMCs. All receptors derive from a man aged 45-65 years in good health and CMV-seropositive.

In its sample, this clone was seen a few times. The sample holds other DNA sequences that translate to the same CDR3. The V gene is TRBV5-4, the J gene TRBJ2-1; 11 bases agree with TRBD2. The V gene's germline CDR1 is SGHNT and CDR2 YYREEE (reference sequence). The V and J ends lost 3 bases and 4 bases, in that order; junction bases with no gene match: 3. The CDR3 spans 15 residues. The CDR3 bases are TGTGCCAGCAGCTCCGGGACTAGCGGATACAATGAGCAGTTCTTC. Translation: CASSSGTSGYNEQFF.

The chain uses TRBV6-6 and TRBJ2-3; D is unclear. The germline V gene has CDR1 MNHNY and CDR2 SVGAGI (reference sequence). The CDR3 spans 14 residues. V shed 4 bases and J shed 0 bases, with 8 bases lying between them. CDR3 region: CASSLQFSTDTQYF. For the CDR3, the DNA is TGTGCCAGCAGTTTACAATTTAGCACAGATACGCAGTATTTT.

The CDR3 DNA is TGTGCCAGCAGCCAGTTAACCGGGACTTCGGGCTACAATGAGCAGTTCTTC. Translation: CASSQLTGTSGYNEQFF. J is TRBJ2-1 and V is TRBV4-2, with D perhaps matching TRBD2 (6 bases). Germline CDR1 and CDR2: LGHNA and YNFKEQ. The CDR3 sequence is 17 residues long. The V and J ends lost 3 bases and 3 bases respectively, with 18 bases between them.

V usage is TRBV12-5 and J usage is TRBJ2-7; D perhaps matches TRBD1 (6 bases). Germline V CDR1 and CDR2: LGHNT, FRNRAP. The CDR3 totals 14 residues. Trimming stripped 7 bases from V and 0 bases from J, with 13 bases between. CDR3 sequence (DNA): TGTGCTAGTGAGGACAGCCGGAGCTCCTACGAGCAGTACTTC. Residues: CASEDSRSSYEQYF. The complete variable domain, with remaining parts taken from reference TRBV12-5 and TRBJ2-7, reads DARVTQTPRHKVTEMGQEVTMRCQPILGHNTVFWYRQTMMQGLELLAYFRNRAPLDDSGMPKDRFSAEMPDATLATLKIQPSEPRDSAVYFCASEDSRSSYEQYFGPGTRLTVT.

A single count supports this clone. Other DNA sequences in this specimen translate into the identical CDR3. The V call is TRBV7-2, the J call TRBJ1-2, with TRBD1 identical over 8 bases. Per the germline V gene, CDR1 is SGHTA and CDR2 is FQGNSA. This CDR3 has 14 residues. Germline trimming cut 2 bases from V and 4 bases from J; bases unmatched to any gene: 3. DNA for the CDR3: TGTGCCAGCAGCTTACAGGGGGCCGGCTATGGCTACACCTTC. Protein product: CASSLQGAGYGYTF.

CDR3 loop: CASSTGTSGSSDTQYF. CDR3 in DNA: TGCGCCAGCAGTACCGGAACTAGCGGGAGTTCAGATACGCAGTATTTT. The rearrangement joins TRBV5-1 to TRBJ2-3, with 11 bases aligning to TRBD2. With 5 bases clipped from V and 4 bases from J, the junction kept 9 bases outside the gene matches. The germline V gene has CDR1 SGHRS and CDR2 YFSETQ. The CDR3 loop spans 16 amino acids.

This clone came up a few times. This chain connects TRBV7-9 to TRBJ2-3; TRBD2 matches 13 bases. The V and J ends lost 1 base and 4 bases, in that order; junction bases with no gene match: 2. The CDR3 consists of 16 residues. CDR1 SEHNR and CDR2 FQNEAQ come from the germline V gene (reference sequence). The DNA for the CDR3 is TGTGCCAGCAGCTTAGGGACTAGCGGGAGAGCAGATACGCAGTATTTT. It codes for CASSLGTSGRADTQYF.

V and J are TRBV13 and TRBJ2-7; 12 bases align to TRBD2. Losses at the gene ends were 6 bases for V and 5 bases for J; bases not matched to a gene: 8. CDR3 size: 15 residues. Germline V gene data show CDR1 as PRHDT and CDR2 as FYEKMQ (reference sequence). The CDR3 bases are TGTGCCAGCAGTGGTGGACTAGCGGGATTCCACGAGCAGTACTTC. Residues: CASSGGLAGFHEQYF.

This chain joins TRBV9 and TRBJ2-5, with D possibly being TRBD2 (5 bases). The germline V gene has CDR1 SGDLS and CDR2 YYNGEE. The CDR3 contains 15 residues. Trimming took 0 bases from V and 5 from J, leaving 14 bases between them. CDR3 in DNA: TGTGCCAGCAGCGTAGGGCGGAACCCGGGGGAGACCCAGTACTTC. Protein: CASSVGRNPGETQYF.

The chain joins TRBV30 to TRBJ1-1, with D possibly TRBD1 on 5 matching bases. Germline V gene sequence: CDR1 GTSNPN, CDR2 SVGIG (reference sequence). Trimming left V 6 bases short and J 4 bases short, with 12 bases between. This CDR3 has 12 residues. In DNA form, the CDR3 reads TGTGCCTGCAGCGGGGGAGCCACTGAAGCTTTCTTT. It translates to CACSGGATEAFF.

This clone was counted between two and nine times. The V call is TRBV5-1, the J call TRBJ2-1, with D possibly being TRBD2 (5 bases). V was pared by 2 bases and J by 8 bases, with 14 bases between. CDR1 and CDR2 (germline): SGHRS, YFSETQ. The CDR3 is made up of 14 amino acids. As DNA, the CDR3 is TGCGCCAGCAGCTTCGGTAGCGATATCGATGAGCAGTTCTTC. Translating it yields CASSFGSDIDEQFF.

The V and J genes are TRBV5-1 and TRBJ1-5; D uncertain. Trimming removed 4 bases at V and 5 bases at J, with 10 bases between. Germline V lookup: CDR1 SGHRS, CDR2 YFSETQ. The CDR3 contains 13 residues. In DNA form, the CDR3 reads TGCGCCAGCAGCCTGGAGCGGGATCAGCCCCAGCATTTT. Encoded protein: CASSLERDQPQHF.

CDR3 sequence: CASSLGPGQGHYEQYF. DNA for the CDR3: TGTGCCAGCAGCTTGGGCCCGGGACAGGGACACTACGAGCAGTACTTC. The chain employs TRBV5-4 and TRBJ2-7; TRBD1 matches at 9 bases. V shed 0 bases and J 3 bases; nucleotides not matched to a gene: 7. The CDR3 has 16 residues. The germline CDR1 and CDR2 sequences are SGHNT and YYREEE (reference sequence).

This chain uses TRBV14 with TRBJ1-6; D unclear. The germline CDR1 and CDR2 sequences are SGHDN and FVKESK. The ends were cut back, 0 bases at V and 8 bases at J, with 5 bases in the middle. The CDR3 has 13 amino acids. DNA for the CDR3: TGTGCCAGCAGCCAAGATCGAGATTCACCCCTCCACTTT. Protein product: CASSQDRDSPLHF.